A single T cell receptor (beta chain) is shown here with its context. No antigen is known for it. These data originate in a study of pediatric ulcerative colitis. The study's findings and limits: Clonal expansions reduced rectal repertoire diversity in acute severe colitis.

Profiled with immunoSEQ multiplex PCR; TCRdb holds only in-frame clones, not every one. The table includes 40,000 to 60,000 clones, around 78% detected once. The rectum was sampled with one to two pinch biopsies at colonoscopy. Germline CDR1 is SGHVS and CDR2 is FQNEAQ. Trimming took 6 bases from V and 6 from J; bases not matched to a gene: 10. The CDR3 length is 15 residues. The sequence was collected from a girl aged 10 to 17 with moderate ulcerative colitis. The chain is built from TRBV7-8 and TRBJ2-1, with TRBD1 matching over 8 bases. The specimen sequenced was gut tissue. CDR3 sequence (DNA): TGTGCCAGCAGTGGTACGCAGGGGGCGTCCAATGAGCAGTTCTTC. The encoded protein is CASSGTQGASNEQFF.